These 13 T cell receptor beta chains were all obtained from the same sample, sequenced in a study of blood T cell repertoires in COVID-19 (dated by TCRdb to the early 2020s). The method was the immunoSEQ multiplex PCR assay. This is the immuneACCESS table as TCRdb keeps it, with only in-frame sequences that have V and J called. A part of the clones is gone; compared with another copy, unresolved V genes explain less than half, and the rest is unexplained. This sample lists over 25,000 clones; over 75% were detected once. Approximately 15% of the sample rests with the top ten. The sample comprised peripheral blood. These receptors originate from a woman in her sixties with active COVID-19.

This clone has only a few counts. The chain is built from TRBV4-1 and TRBJ2-7; perhaps TRBD2 as D (6 bases). The length of the CDR3 is 15 residues. Trimming removed 1 base at V and 4 bases at J, with 14 bases between. Germline V CDR1 and CDR2: MGHRA, YSYEKL. CDR3 sequence: CASSQGLASLYEQYF. The CDR3 DNA is TGCGCCAGCAGCCAAGGTCTAGCGTCCCTTTACGAGCAGTACTTC.

The rearrangement joins TRBV5-1 to TRBJ2-7; perhaps TRBD2 as D (5 bases). CDR1 SGHRS and CDR2 YFSETQ come from the germline V gene. Trimming took 6 bases from V and 0 from J, leaving 13 bases between them. CDR3 length: 14 residues. This CDR3 reads CASTWERSSYEQYF. As DNA, the CDR3 is TGCGCCAGCACCTGGGAGAGGAGCTCCTACGAGCAGTACTTC. The complete variable domain, with remaining parts taken from reference TRBV5-1 and TRBJ2-7, reads KAGVTQTPRYLIKTRGQQVTLSCSPISGHRSVSWYQQTPGQGLQFLFEYFSETQRNKGNFPGRFSGRQFSNSRSEMNVSTLELGDSALYLCASTWERSSYEQYFGPGTRLTVT.

The chain combines TRBV9 with TRBJ2-7; TRBD1 matches 12 bases. The germline CDR1 and CDR2 sequences are SGDLS and YYNGEE. This CDR3 has 15 residues. The V segment lost 3 bases and the J segment 0 bases; nucleotides outside the gene matches: 1. This CDR3 is CASSAGQGASYEQYF. For the CDR3, the DNA is TGTGCCAGCAGCGCGGGACAGGGGGCCTCCTACGAGCAGTACTTC.

V and J are TRBV14 and TRBJ1-2, with 8 nucleotides matching TRBD1. Germline V gene lookup returns CDR1 SGHDN and CDR2 FVKESK. The CDR3 is made up of 16 amino acids. After removal of 5 bases from V and 7 bases from J, the junction contained 15 bases not matched to a gene. The CDR3 nucleotides are TGTGCCAGCAGCGTCGATACAGGGGGTTCGTTCTTTGGCTACACCTTC. It specifies CASSVDTGGSFFGYTF. The full variable domain, its missing parts supplied by reference TRBV14 and TRBJ1-2, is EAGVTQFPSHSVIEKGQTVTLRCDPISGHDNLYWYRRVMGKEIKFLLHFVKESKQDESGMPNNRFLAERTGGTYSTLKVQPAELEDSGVYFCASSVDTGGSFFGYTFGSGTRLTVV.

The chain couples TRBV5-4 to TRBJ2-5, with 15 bases aligning to TRBD2. Trimming cost V 4 bases and J 5 bases; bases outside gene matches: 6. The CDR3 totals 16 residues. Germline V CDR1 and CDR2: SGHNT, YYREEE (reference sequence). DNA of the CDR3: TGTGCCAGCAGCCGGGGGACTAGCGGGGGGATGGAGACCCAGTACTTC. Translation: CASSRGTSGGMETQYF.

V is TRBV18 and J is TRBJ2-2; possibly TRBD1 for D (6 bases). The CDR3 loop spans 15 amino acids. V shed 4 bases and J shed 0 bases, with 9 bases lying between them. The germline gives CDR1 KGHSH, CDR2 LQKENI. Here the CDR3 DNA reads TGTGCCAGCTCACTTCGACAGGCGAACACCGGGGAGCTGTTTTTT. This translates into CASSLRQANTGELFF.

The chain uses TRBV19 and TRBJ2-3; 9 nucleotides agree with TRBD2. V trimming: 1 base; J trimming: 0 bases; junction bases outside the gene matches: 5. This CDR3 spans 17 amino acids. Germline V gene sequence: CDR1 LNHDA, CDR2 SQIVND (reference sequence). Written as DNA, the CDR3 is TGTGCCAGTAGTATAGCCCTGCTAGCGGGGAGCACAGATACGCAGTATTTT. It is translated as CASSIALLAGSTDTQYF. The entire variable domain, with the rest obtained from reference TRBV19 and TRBJ2-3, is as follows: DGGITQSPKYLFRKEGQNVTLSCEQNLNHDAMYWYRQDPGQGLRLIYYSQIVNDFQKGDIAEGYSVSREKKESFPLTVTSAQKNPTAFYLCASSIALLAGSTDTQYFGPGTRLTVL.

Note on this clone: The junction departs from germline at one end; a sequencing error may be responsible. This sequence joins TRBV29-1 and TRBJ1-1, with D perhaps TRBD1 (6 bases). CDR3 size: 13 residues. Germline V gene sequence: CDR1 SQVTM, CDR2 ANQGSEA. CDR3 region: CSYLGGLNAEAFF. The CDR3 coding sequence is TGCAGTTACCTCGGGGGGCTGAACGCTGAAGCTTTCTTT.

This chain connects TRBV7-8 to TRBJ1-1; no clear D. Trimming cost V 4 bases and J 1 base, with 10 bases left between them. Looked up from germline, CDR1 is SGHVS and CDR2 is FQNEAQ. The CDR3 is 14 residues long. The CDR3 region has the DNA TGTGCCAGCAGCTCCTCCCGGGGGAACACTGAAGCTTTCTTT. This sequence encodes CASSSSRGNTEAFF.

This clone appeared a few times. In DNA form, the CDR3 reads TGTGCAAGTCGCTTAGCGCTTACGTCCGGACAAAAGGCAGAGACCCAGTACTTC. This sequence encodes CASRLALTSGQKAETQYF. This chain joins TRBV12-2 and TRBJ2-5; whether TRBD1, the table's D call, matches the DNA was not checked. TRBV12-2 is termed a pseudogene. The CDR3 runs to 18 residues.

The chain joins TRBV7-3 to TRBJ2-2, with D perhaps matching TRBD2 (5 bases). The CDR3 extends over 14 amino acids. Trimming left V 8 bases short and J 1 base short, with 11 bases between. CDR1 and CDR2 (germline): SGHTA, FQGTGA. The CDR3: CASELDGNTGELFF. CDR3 nucleotide sequence: TGTGCCAGCGAACTAGACGGGAACACCGGGGAGCTGTTTTTT.

J is TRBJ2-7 and V is TRBV5-4; tentative D call: TRBD2 (5 bases). Trimming took off 0 bases at V and 6 bases at J, with 16 bases between the two ends. The CDR3 length is 15 residues. CDR1 is SGHNT and CDR2 is YYREEE in the germline V gene (reference sequence). CDR3 loop: CASSLAGIFPFEQYF. In DNA, the CDR3 is TGTGCCAGCAGCTTGGCCGGGATATTCCCCTTCGAGCAGTACTTC.

The chain links TRBV5-1 to TRBJ1-3, with 7 bases aligning to TRBD1. Losses at the gene ends were 2 bases for V and 2 bases for J; bases not matched to a gene: 4. The CDR3 has 15 residues. Germline V CDR1 and CDR2: SGHRS, YFSETQ. In DNA, the CDR3 is TGCGCCAGCAGCTTAGGACAGGCCGCTGGAAACACCATATATTTT. Its translation is CASSLGQAAGNTIYF. The full variable domain, in which reference TRBV5-1 and TRBJ1-3 provide the parts outside the CDR3, is KAGVTQTPRYLIKTRGQQVTLSCSPISGHRSVSWYQQTPGQGLQFLFEYFSETQRNKGNFPGRFSGRQFSNSRSEMNVSTLELGDSALYLCASSLGQAAGNTIYFGEGSWLTVV.